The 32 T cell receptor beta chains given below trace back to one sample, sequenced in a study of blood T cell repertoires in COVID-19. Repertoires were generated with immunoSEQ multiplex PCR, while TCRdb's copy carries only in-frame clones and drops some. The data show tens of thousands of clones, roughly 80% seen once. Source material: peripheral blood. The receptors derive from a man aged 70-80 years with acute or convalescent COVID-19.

The CDR3 DNA is TGTGCCAGCAGTTTTAGGCAGGGGGCGGGGGATACGCAGTATTTT. This encodes CASSFRQGAGDTQYF. The rearrangement uses TRBV28 and TRBJ2-3, with 8 bases matching TRBD1. Germline lookup yields CDR1 MDHEN and CDR2 SYDVKM. Trimming at V came to 3 bases and at J to 6 bases, leaving 8 bases not matched to a gene. The CDR3 is made up of 15 amino acids.

Written as DNA, the CDR3 is TGTGCCAGCAGTGAATTGAGCGGCAAAGAAGGGGAGCTGTTTTTT. Translated: CASSELSGKEGELFF. V and J are TRBV25-1 and TRBJ2-2; D might be TRBD2 (5 bases). This CDR3 has 15 residues. V was pared by 1 base and J by 8 bases, with 14 bases between. Germline V CDR1 and CDR2: MGHDK, SYGVNS.

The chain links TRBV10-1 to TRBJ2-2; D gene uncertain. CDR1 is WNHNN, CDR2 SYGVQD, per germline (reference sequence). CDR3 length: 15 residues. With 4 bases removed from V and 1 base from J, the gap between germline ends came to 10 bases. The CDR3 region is CASSVGGLNTGELFF. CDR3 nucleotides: TGCGCCAGCAGTGTAGGCGGATTGAACACCGGGGAGCTGTTTTTT.

CDR3 DNA: TGTGCCAGCAGCCTCGGGATTTACTATGGCTACACCTTC. It encodes CASSLGIYYGYTF. This sequence joins TRBV6-6 and TRBJ1-2; D is uncertain. V dropped 6 bases and J dropped 3 bases, with 11 bases sitting between them. In germline, CDR1 is MNHNY, CDR2 SVGAGI (reference sequence). This CDR3 is 13 amino acids long.

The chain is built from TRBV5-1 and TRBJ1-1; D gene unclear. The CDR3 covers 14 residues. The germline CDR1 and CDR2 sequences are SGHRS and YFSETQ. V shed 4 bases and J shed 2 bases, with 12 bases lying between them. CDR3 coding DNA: TGCGCCAGCAGCGTGAATTCAGGTAACACTGAAGCTTTCTTT. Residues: CASSVNSGNTEAFF.

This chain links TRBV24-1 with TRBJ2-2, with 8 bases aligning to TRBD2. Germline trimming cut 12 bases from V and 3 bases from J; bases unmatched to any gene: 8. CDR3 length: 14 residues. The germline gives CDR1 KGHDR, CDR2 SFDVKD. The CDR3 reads CACGLAGDTGELFF. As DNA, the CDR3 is TGTGCCTGCGGACTAGCAGGAGACACCGGGGAGCTGTTTTTT.

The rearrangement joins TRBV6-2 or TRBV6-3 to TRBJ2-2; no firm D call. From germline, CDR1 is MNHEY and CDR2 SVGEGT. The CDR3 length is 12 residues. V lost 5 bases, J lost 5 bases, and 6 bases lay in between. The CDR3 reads CASSRNTGELFF. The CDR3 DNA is TGTGCCAGCAGTCGTAATACCGGGGAGCTGTTTTTT.

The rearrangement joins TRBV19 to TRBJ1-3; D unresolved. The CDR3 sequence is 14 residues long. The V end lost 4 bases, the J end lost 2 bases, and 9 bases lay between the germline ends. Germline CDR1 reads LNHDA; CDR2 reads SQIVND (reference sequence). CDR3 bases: TGTGCCAGTAGTAGTATGGCGGCTGGAAACACCATATATTTT. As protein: CASSSMAAGNTIYF.

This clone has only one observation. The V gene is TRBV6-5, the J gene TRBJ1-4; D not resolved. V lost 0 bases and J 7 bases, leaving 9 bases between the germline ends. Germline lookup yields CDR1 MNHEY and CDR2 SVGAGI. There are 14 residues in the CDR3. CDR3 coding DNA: TGTGCCAGCAGTTACTCAGGACGGGGTGAAAAACTGTTTTTT. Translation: CASSYSGRGEKLFF.

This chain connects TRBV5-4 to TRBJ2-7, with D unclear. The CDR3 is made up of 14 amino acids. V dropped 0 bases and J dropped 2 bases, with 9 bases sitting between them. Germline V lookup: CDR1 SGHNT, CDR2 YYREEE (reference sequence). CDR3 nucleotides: TGTGCCAGCAGCTTGGGTGGCTCAGCCTACGAGCAGTACTTC. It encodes CASSLGGSAYEQYF.

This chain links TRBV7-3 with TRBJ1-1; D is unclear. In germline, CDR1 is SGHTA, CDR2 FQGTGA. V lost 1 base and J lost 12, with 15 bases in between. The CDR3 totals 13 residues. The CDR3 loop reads CASSLMQDGSPFF. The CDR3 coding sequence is TGTGCCAGCAGCTTAATGCAGGATGGCAGTCCTTTCTTT.

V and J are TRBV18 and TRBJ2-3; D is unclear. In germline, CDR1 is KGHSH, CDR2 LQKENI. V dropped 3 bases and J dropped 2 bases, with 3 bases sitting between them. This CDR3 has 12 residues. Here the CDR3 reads CASSPNTDTQYF. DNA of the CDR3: TGTGCCAGCTCACCTAACACAGATACGCAGTATTTT.

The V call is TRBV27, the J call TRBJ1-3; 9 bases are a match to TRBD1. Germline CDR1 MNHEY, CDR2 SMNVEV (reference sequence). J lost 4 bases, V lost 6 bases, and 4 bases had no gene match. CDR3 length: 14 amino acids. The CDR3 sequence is CASRRTGDGNTIYF. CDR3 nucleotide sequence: TGTGCCAGCAGGAGGACAGGGGACGGAAACACCATATATTTT.

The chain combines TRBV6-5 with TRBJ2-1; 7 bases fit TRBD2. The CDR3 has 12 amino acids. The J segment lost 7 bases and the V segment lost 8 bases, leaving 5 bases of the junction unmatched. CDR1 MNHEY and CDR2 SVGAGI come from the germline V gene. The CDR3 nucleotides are TGTGCCAGCGGAGGACTAGAAAATGAGCAGTTCTTC. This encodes CASGGLENEQFF.

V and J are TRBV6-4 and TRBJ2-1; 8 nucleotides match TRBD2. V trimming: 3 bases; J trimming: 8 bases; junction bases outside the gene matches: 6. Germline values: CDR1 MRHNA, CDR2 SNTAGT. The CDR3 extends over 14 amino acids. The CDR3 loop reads CASSEGTRHDEQFF. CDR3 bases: TGTGCCAGCAGTGAGGGGACTAGACATGATGAGCAGTTCTTC.

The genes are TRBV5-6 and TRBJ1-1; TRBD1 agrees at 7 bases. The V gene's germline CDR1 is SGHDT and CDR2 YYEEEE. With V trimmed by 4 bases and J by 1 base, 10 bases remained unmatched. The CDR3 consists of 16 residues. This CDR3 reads CASSLPTGQWNTEAFF. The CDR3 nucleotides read TGTGCCAGCAGCCTACCGACAGGGCAGTGGAACACTGAAGCTTTCTTT.

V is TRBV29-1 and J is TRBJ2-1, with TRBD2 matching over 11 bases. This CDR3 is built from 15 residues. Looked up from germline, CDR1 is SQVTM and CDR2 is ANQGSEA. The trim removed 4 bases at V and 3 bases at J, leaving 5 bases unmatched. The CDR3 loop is CSVATSGSNYNEQFF. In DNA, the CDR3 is TGCAGCGTTGCTACTAGCGGGAGTAACTACAATGAGCAGTTCTTC.

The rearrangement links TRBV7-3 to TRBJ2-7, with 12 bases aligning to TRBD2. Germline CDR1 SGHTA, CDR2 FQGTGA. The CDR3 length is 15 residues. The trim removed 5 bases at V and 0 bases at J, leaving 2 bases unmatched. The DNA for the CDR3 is TGTGCCAGCAGCACTAGCGGGGGGAGCTCCTACGAGCAGTACTTC. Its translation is CASSTSGGSSYEQYF.

In DNA, the CDR3 is TGTGCCAGCAACGCGAGGGGGGCCAACGTCCTGACTTTC. It yields the protein CASNARGANVLTF. The chain joins TRBV9 to TRBJ2-6; D is undetermined. Deletions cut 6 bases from V and 4 bases from J, with 8 bases between. CDR3 size: 13 residues. CDR1 and CDR2 from the germline V gene are SGDLS and YYNGEE.

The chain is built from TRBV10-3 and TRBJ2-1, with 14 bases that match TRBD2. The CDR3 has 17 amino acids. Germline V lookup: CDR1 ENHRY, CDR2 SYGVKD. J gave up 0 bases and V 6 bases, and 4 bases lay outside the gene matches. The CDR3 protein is CAIRGTSGRDSYNEQFF. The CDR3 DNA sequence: TGTGCCATCAGGGGGACTAGCGGGAGAGACTCCTACAATGAGCAGTTCTTC.

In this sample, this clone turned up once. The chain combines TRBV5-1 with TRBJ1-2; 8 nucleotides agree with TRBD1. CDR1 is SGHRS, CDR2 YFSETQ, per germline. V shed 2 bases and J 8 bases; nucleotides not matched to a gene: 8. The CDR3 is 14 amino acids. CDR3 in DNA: TGCGCCAGCAGCTTAGGACAGGGTACAGACGGCTACACCTTC. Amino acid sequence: CASSLGQGTDGYTF.

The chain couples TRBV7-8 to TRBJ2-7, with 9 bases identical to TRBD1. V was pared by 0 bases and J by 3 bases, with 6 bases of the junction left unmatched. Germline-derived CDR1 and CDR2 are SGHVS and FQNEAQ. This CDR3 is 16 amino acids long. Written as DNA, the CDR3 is TGTGCCAGCAGCTTAGCGCACGGGACAGGGCTCTACGAGCAGTACTTC. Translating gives CASSLAHGTGLYEQYF.

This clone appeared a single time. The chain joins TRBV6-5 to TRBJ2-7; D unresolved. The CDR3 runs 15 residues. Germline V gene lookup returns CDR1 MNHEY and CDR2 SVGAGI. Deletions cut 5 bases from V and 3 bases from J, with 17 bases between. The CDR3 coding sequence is TGTGCCAGCAGTCCTACCCCCCCCGAACTCTACGAGCAGTACTTC. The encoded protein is CASSPTPPELYEQYF.

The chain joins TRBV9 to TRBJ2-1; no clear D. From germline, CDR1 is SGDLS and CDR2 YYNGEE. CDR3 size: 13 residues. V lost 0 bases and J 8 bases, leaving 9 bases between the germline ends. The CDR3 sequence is CASSVDTVDEQFF. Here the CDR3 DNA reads TGTGCCAGCAGCGTAGATACAGTGGATGAGCAGTTCTTC. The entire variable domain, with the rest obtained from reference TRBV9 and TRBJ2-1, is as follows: DSGVTQTPKHLITATGQRVTLRCSPRSGDLSVYWYQQSLDQGLQFLIQYYNGEERAKGNILERFSAQQFPDLHSELNLSSLELGDSALYFCASSVDTVDEQFFGPGTRLTVL.

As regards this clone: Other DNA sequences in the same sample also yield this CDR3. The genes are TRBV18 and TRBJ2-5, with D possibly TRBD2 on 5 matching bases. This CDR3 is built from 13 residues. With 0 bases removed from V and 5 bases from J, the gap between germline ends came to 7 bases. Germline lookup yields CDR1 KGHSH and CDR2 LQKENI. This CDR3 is CASSPPGGETQYF. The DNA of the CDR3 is TGTGCCAGCTCACCACCCGGCGGGGAGACCCAGTACTTC.

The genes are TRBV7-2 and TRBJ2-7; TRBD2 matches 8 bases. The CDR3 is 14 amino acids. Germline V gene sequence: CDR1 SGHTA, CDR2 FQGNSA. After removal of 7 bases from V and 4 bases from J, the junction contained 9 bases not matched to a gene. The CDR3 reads CASNRAGGLYEQYF. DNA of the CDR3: TGTGCCAGCAACCGGGCGGGGGGCTTGTACGAGCAGTACTTC.

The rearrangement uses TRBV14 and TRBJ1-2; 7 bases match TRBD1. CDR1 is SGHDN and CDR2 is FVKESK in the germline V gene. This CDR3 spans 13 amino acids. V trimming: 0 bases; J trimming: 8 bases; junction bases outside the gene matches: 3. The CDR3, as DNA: TGTGCCAGCAGCCAAGAGTGGACAGGAGGCTACACCTTC. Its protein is CASSQEWTGGYTF.

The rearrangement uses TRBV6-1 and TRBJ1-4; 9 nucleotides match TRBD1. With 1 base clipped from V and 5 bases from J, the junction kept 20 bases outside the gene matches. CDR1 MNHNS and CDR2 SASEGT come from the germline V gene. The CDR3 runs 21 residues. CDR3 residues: CASSEVVVDRGEGFQNEKLFF. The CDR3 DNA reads TGTGCCAGCAGTGAAGTCGTAGTGGACAGGGGTGAAGGGTTCCAAAATGAAAAACTGTTTTTT.

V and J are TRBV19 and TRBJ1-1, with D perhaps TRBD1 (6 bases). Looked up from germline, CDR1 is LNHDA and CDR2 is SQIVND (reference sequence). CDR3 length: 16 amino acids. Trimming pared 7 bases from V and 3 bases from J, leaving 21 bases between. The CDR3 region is CASKRTAIRPDTEAFF. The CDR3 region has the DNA TGTGCCAGTAAAAGGACAGCCATTCGGCCGGACACTGAAGCTTTCTTT.

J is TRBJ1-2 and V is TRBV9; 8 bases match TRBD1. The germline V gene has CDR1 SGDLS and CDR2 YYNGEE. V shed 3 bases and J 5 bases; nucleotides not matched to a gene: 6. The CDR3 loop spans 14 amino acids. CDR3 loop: CASSAADRDYGYTF. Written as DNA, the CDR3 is TGTGCCAGCAGCGCCGCGGACAGGGATTATGGCTACACCTTC. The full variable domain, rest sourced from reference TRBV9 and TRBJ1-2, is DSGVTQTPKHLITATGQRVTLRCSPRSGDLSVYWYQQSLDQGLQFLIQYYNGEERAKGNILERFSAQQFPDLHSELNLSSLELGDSALYFCASSAADRDYGYTFGSGTRLTVV.

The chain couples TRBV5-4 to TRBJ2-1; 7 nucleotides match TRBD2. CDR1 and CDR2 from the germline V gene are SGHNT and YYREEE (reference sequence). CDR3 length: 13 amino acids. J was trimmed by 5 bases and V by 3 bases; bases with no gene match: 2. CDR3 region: CASSSGTNNEQFF. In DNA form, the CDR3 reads TGTGCCAGCAGCTCTGGGACTAACAATGAGCAGTTCTTC.

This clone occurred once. Here the CDR3 DNA reads TGTGCCAGCAGTTACTCGATGGGCCTCGAAACAGATACGCAGTATTTT. Its protein product is CASSYSMGLETDTQYF. The rearrangement links TRBV6-5 to TRBJ2-3; no clear D. Germline CDR1 and CDR2: MNHEY and SVGAGI. The CDR3 is made up of 16 amino acids. V lost 0 bases to trimming and J lost 3 bases, with 13 bases between them.